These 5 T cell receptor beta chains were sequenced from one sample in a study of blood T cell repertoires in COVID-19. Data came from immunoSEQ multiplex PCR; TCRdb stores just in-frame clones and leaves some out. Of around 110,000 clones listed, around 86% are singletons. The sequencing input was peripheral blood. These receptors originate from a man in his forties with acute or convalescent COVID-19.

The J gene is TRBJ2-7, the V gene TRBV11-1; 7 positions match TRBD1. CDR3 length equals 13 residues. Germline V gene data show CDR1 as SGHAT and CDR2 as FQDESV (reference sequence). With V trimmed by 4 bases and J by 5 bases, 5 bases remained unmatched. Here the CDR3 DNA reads TGTGCCAGCAGCTCCGGCAGGGGGAACGAGCAGTACTTC. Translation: CASSSGRGNEQYF.

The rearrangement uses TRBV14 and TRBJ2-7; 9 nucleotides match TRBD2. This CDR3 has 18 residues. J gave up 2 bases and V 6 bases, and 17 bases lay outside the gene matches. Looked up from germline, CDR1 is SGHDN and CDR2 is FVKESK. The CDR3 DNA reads TGTGCCAGCAGTGACAGACCTTTAAGCGGGAGGCTTACCTACGAGCAGTACTTC. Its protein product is CASSDRPLSGRLTYEQYF.

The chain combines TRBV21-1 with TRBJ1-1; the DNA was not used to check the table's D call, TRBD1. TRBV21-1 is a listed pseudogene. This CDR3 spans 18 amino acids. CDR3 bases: TGTGCCAGCATCTCGCCCTATTCAGACCAGGGGACGAACACTGAAGCTTTCTTT. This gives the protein CASISPYSDQGTNTEAFF.

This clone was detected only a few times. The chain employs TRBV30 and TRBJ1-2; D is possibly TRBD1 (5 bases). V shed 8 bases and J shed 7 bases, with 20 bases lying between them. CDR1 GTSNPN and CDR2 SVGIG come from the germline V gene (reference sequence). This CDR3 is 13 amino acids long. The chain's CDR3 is CAGGTAGNRGYTF. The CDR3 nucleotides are TGTGCCGGAGGGACCGCAGGGAATCGTGGCTACACCTTC.

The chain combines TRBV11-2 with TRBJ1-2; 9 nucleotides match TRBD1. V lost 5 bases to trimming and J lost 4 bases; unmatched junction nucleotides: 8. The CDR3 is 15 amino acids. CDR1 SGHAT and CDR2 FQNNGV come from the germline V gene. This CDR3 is CASSQLTGGAYGYTF. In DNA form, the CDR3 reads TGTGCCAGCAGCCAACTGACAGGGGGGGCCTATGGCTACACCTTC.